The 14 T cell receptor beta chains below come from one sample, sequenced in a study of blood T cells in healthy people across ages. Combining a sample-barcoded 5' primer with a J-beta primer mix, a second PCR ran for 7 to 11 cycles. TCRdb recomputed calls from the 5' RACE reads with MiXCR, one row per CDR3 protein. The data hold 1 million to 1.2 million distinct CDR3 sequences, with 35% to 40% observed a single time. The sample consisted of blood. The receptors shown here come from a man between 18 and 35 years old in good health.

This chain links TRBV6-2 or TRBV6-3 with TRBJ2-4; 11 bases map to TRBD1. The CDR3 sequence is 16 residues long. CDR1 is MNHEY and CDR2 is SVGEGT in the germline V gene. Germline trimming cut 6 bases from V and 2 bases from J; bases unmatched to any gene: 6. Here the CDR3 DNA reads TGTGCCAGCAGCCCCCGGGACAGGGGGACCAAAAACATTCAGTACTTC. As protein: CASSPRDRGTKNIQYF.

The V call is TRBV5-1, the J call TRBJ2-5, with D possibly TRBD2 on 5 matching bases. There are 13 residues in the CDR3. CDR1 and CDR2 (germline): SGHRS, YFSETQ. Trimming removed 4 bases at V and 2 bases at J, with 9 bases between. CDR3 nucleotides: TGCGCCAGCAGCGCCTCGGGGCAAGAGACCCAGTACTTC. Its translation is CASSASGQETQYF.

This clonotype occurred a few times. The V gene is TRBV4-2, the J gene TRBJ1-6; 7 bases map to TRBD1. V gave up 0 bases and J gave up 5 bases; unmatched junction bases: 4. Germline CDR1 LGHNA, CDR2 YNFKEQ. This CDR3 has 16 residues. The CDR3 DNA is TGTGCCAGCAGCCAAGAAGGGGGCGCGAATAATTCACCCCTCCACTTT. This translates into CASSQEGGANNSPLHF.

This chain connects TRBV7-9 to TRBJ1-1; possible D gene TRBD1, 6 bases. The CDR3 is 15 amino acids. Trimming cost V 4 bases and J 3 bases, with 15 bases left between them. Germline V gives CDR1 SEHNR, CDR2 FQNEAQ (reference sequence). CDR3 amino acids: CASSWAGQKDTEAFF. The CDR3 DNA sequence: TGTGCCAGCAGCTGGGCGGGACAAAAGGACACTGAAGCTTTCTTT.

There are a few counts of this clonotype. The chain carries TRBV4-3 and TRBJ1-4; tentatively, D is TRBD1 (5 bases). V was cut by 0 bases and J by 7 bases, with 12 bases left in between. This CDR3 is built from 15 residues. CDR1 and CDR2 (germline): LGHNA, YSLEER. This CDR3 reads CASSQEGASREKLFF. The CDR3 DNA follows: TGCGCCAGCAGCCAAGAAGGGGCGTCGCGTGAAAAACTGTTTTTT.

This clonotype has just one count. This chain links TRBV24-1 with TRBJ1-2; 9 bases agree with TRBD1. From germline, CDR1 is KGHDR and CDR2 SFDVKD. The CDR3 length is 15 residues. After removal of 3 bases from V and 4 bases from J, the junction contained 5 bases not matched to a gene. CDR3 residues: CATSDTKTGGYGYTF. In nucleotides, the CDR3 is TGTGCCACCAGTGATACGAAGACAGGGGGCTATGGCTACACCTTC.

In regard to this clonotype: Germline is not matched at one junction end, which may reflect a read error. The chain uses TRBV5-1 and TRBJ1-3; D not resolved. The CDR3 loop spans 15 amino acids. The V gene's germline CDR1 is SGHRS and CDR2 YFSETQ. CDR3 DNA: TGCACCAGCAGCTTGGACCGGAGCTCTGGAAACACCATATATTTT. Its translation: CTSSLDRSSGNTIYF. Looking up the rest from reference TRBV5-1 and TRBJ1-3 gives the full variable domain: KAGVTQTPRYLIKTRGQQVTLSCSPISGHRSVSWYQQTPGQGLQFLFEYFSETQRNKGNFPGRFSGRQFSNSRSEMNVSTLELGDSALYLCTSSLDRSSGNTIYFGEGSWLTVV.

The chain joins TRBV2 to TRBJ2-2; 8 nucleotides agree with TRBD1. The CDR3 loop spans 14 amino acids. The V and J ends lost 6 bases and 7 bases, in that order; junction bases with no gene match: 7. From germline, CDR1 is SNHLY and CDR2 FYNNEI. In nucleotides, the CDR3 is TGTGCCAGCAGGGTAGGACAGGGCCACGGGGAGCTGTTTTTT. Amino acids: CASRVGQGHGELFF.

This clonotype has at least ten counts. The chain combines TRBV12-3 or TRBV12-4 with TRBJ1-2, with unresolved D. V shed 6 bases and J shed 4 bases, with 6 bases lying between them. The CDR3 contains 11 residues. The CDR3 protein is CASSLSYGYTF. The CDR3 DNA reads as TGTGCCAGCAGCTTGTCCTATGGCTACACCTTC.

This clonotype was picked up one time. The gene calls are TRBV7-9 and TRBJ2-7; TRBD2 matches at 9 bases. There are 16 residues in the CDR3. V lost 0 bases to trimming and J lost 7 bases; unmatched junction nucleotides: 10. Germline V gene lookup returns CDR1 SEHNR and CDR2 FQNEAQ (reference sequence). This CDR3 reads CASSLAGTSSRNEQYF. In DNA, the CDR3 is TGTGCCAGCAGCTTAGCGGGGACTAGCAGTAGGAATGAGCAGTACTTC.

This clonotype has ten or more counts. This chain connects TRBV4-3 to TRBJ1-5, with D possibly TRBD1 on 5 matching bases. The CDR3 has 15 residues. V was trimmed by 0 bases and J by 6 bases, leaving 12 bases between them. The germline V gene has CDR1 LGHNA and CDR2 YSLEER. The CDR3 is CASSQDVGDGQPQHF. For the CDR3, the DNA is TGCGCCAGCAGCCAAGATGTGGGGGACGGTCAGCCCCAGCATTTT.

The chain couples TRBV3-1 to TRBJ1-1; TRBD1 might be the D (5 bases). Trimming pared 2 bases from V and 3 bases from J, leaving 16 bases between. The CDR3 sequence is 16 residues long. In germline, CDR1 is LGHDT, CDR2 YNNKEL (reference sequence). The CDR3 is CASSQREMGGYTEAFF. The DNA for the CDR3 is TGTGCCAGCAGCCAACGCGAAATGGGGGGGTACACTGAAGCTTTCTTT.

The CDR3 DNA reads as TGTGCCAGCACCCCAACTCCCAGCGAATACAATGAGCAGTTCTTC. This translates into CASTPTPSEYNEQFF. V usage is TRBV4-2 and J usage is TRBJ2-1; D unclear. V shed 7 bases and J shed 4 bases, with 17 bases lying between them. Per germline, CDR1 LGHNA and CDR2 YNFKEQ. This CDR3 comprises 15 residues.

This chain connects TRBV10-3 to TRBJ2-2; the match to TRBD2 covers 7 bases. Germline CDR1 reads ENHRY; CDR2 reads SYGVKD. CDR3 length: 14 residues. Germline trimming cut 2 bases from V and 6 bases from J; bases unmatched to any gene: 3. The CDR3 bases are TGTGCCATCAGTGAGGGGCTAGCGGCCGGGGAGCTGTTTTTT. It is translated as CAISEGLAAGELFF.